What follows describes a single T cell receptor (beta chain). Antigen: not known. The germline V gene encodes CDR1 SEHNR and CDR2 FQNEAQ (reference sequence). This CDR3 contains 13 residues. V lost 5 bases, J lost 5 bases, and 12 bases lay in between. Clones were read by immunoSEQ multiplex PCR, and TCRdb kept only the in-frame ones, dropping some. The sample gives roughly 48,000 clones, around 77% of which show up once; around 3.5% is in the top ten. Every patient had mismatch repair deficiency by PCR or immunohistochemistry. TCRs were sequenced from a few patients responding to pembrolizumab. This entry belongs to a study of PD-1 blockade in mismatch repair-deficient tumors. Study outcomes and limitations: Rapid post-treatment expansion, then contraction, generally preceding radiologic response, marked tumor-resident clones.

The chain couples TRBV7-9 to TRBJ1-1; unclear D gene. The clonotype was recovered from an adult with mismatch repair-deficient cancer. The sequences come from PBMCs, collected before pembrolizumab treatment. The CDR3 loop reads CASSLLVGTEAFF. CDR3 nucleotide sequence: TGTGCCAGCAGCCTACTTGTCGGGACTGAAGCTTTCTTT.